The 21 T cell receptor beta chains below all came from one sample that was sequenced in a study of shared clonotypes between healthy human individuals. Repertoires were generated with immunoSEQ multiplex PCR, while TCRdb's copy carries only in-frame clones and drops some. The table shows about 490,000 clones, with approximately 80% occurring only once. The source material was PBMCs. All receptors come from a woman aged 40 to 50 in good health. Some clones in this sample may be carry-over from other donors' samples.

The rearrangement uses TRBV7-9 and TRBJ1-6; D is undetermined. V was shortened by 1 base and J by 14 bases, with 9 bases between the two germline ends. The CDR3 is 12 residues long. Germline-derived CDR1 and CDR2 are SEHNR and FQNEAQ (reference sequence). CDR3 nucleotide sequence: TGTGCCAGCAGCTTAGACCCCCGGGCCCTCCACTTT. This sequence encodes CASSLDPRALHF.

This clone occurred once. The chain uses TRBV7-7 and TRBJ2-5; 9 bases are a match to TRBD1. The CDR3 totals 15 residues. Germline CDR1 reads SSHAT; CDR2 reads FNYEAQ (reference sequence). CDR3 DNA: TGTGCTACCTCGCCGGGACAGGGAGCCCGAGAGACCCAGTACTTC. This codes for CATSPGQGARETQYF.

The J gene is TRBJ2-1, the V gene TRBV15, with 7 bases matching TRBD2. CDR3 size: 13 residues. Trimming cost V 5 bases and J 4 bases; bases outside gene matches: 2. CDR1 LNHNV and CDR2 YYDKDF come from the germline V gene (reference sequence). The CDR3 DNA sequence: TGTGCCACCAGCGTGGGACTATACAATGAGCAGTTCTTC. It is translated as CATSVGLYNEQFF.

As concerns this clone: The CDR3 end shows no conserved phenylalanine or tryptophan, and so a read error is likely. No DNA is shown, since the ends of the CDR3 on it are uncertain; the CDR3 is the one TCRdb lists. The V and J genes are TRBV7-2 and TRBJ2-7; TRBD2 reflects the table's D call only, with no check against the DNA. CDR1 is SGHTA, CDR2 FQGNSA, per germline. The CDR3 spans 15 residues, counting both ends. CDR3 residues: CASSCGRTSDPRQRC.

Note on this clone: Relative to the germline gene, one junction end is altered; a read error may explain this. This same CDR3 is encoded by further DNA sequences in the sample. The rearrangement joins TRBV5-4 to TRBJ2-3; no definite D call. CDR1 SGHNT and CDR2 YYREEE come from the germline V gene (reference sequence). This CDR3 has 14 residues. Here the CDR3 reads CASSFEINTDTQYF. For the CDR3, the DNA is TGCGCCAGCAGCTTCGAAATCAACACAGATACGCAGTATTTT.

The chain employs TRBV9 and TRBJ2-1; D is perhaps TRBD1 (6 bases). Germline-derived CDR1 and CDR2 are SGDLS and YYNGEE. V was pared by 4 bases and J by 0 bases, with 11 bases between. The CDR3 has 15 residues. CDR3 loop: CASSPRTASYNEQFF. The CDR3 region has the DNA TGTGCCAGCAGCCCCAGGACAGCCTCCTACAATGAGCAGTTCTTC.

This clone showed up just a few times. The chain couples TRBV6-1 to TRBJ1-1, with a weak D call TRBD1 (6 bases). This CDR3 is built from 14 residues. CDR1 and CDR2 (germline): MNHNS, SASEGT. V was clipped by 5 bases and J by 9 bases, with 19 bases between them. The CDR3: CASSQKLDRPQAFF. Here the CDR3 DNA reads TGTGCCAGCAGTCAAAAATTGGACAGACCTCAAGCTTTCTTT.

V and J are TRBV9 and TRBJ2-2; 8 positions agree with TRBD2. V shed 5 bases, J shed 1 base, and the junction held 4 bases outside the gene matches. CDR3 length: 15 residues. Germline-derived CDR1 and CDR2 are SGDLS and YYNGEE. CDR3 bases: TGTGCCAGCAGTACGGGAGGGCTGAACACCGGGGAGCTGTTTTTT. It yields the protein CASSTGGLNTGELFF. The whole variable domain, filled in from reference TRBV9 and TRBJ2-2, reads DSGVTQTPKHLITATGQRVTLRCSPRSGDLSVYWYQQSLDQGLQFLIQYYNGEERAKGNILERFSAQQFPDLHSELNLSSLELGDSALYFCASSTGGLNTGELFFGEGSRLTVL.

This clone was observed a single time. The rearrangement uses TRBV28 and TRBJ2-7; 7 nucleotides agree with TRBD2. V dropped 7 bases and J dropped 3; count of bases not matched to a gene: 15. The CDR3 loop spans 16 amino acids. Germline CDR1 and CDR2: MDHEN and SYDVKM. CDR3 DNA: TGTGCCAGCAACCCTTCTGGGGCTAGCGGCTTCTACGAGCAGTACTTC. Encoded protein: CASNPSGASGFYEQYF.

The rearrangement joins TRBV11-2 to TRBJ2-7; tentatively, D is TRBD1 or TRBD2 (5 bases each). V dropped 0 bases and J dropped 2 bases, with 20 bases sitting between them. The V gene's germline CDR1 is SGHAT and CDR2 FQNNGV. CDR3 length: 18 amino acids. CDR3 coding DNA: TGTGCCAGCAGCTTAGATCTCCAAGGGAGACAGCGTCCCTACGAGCAGTACTTC. The encoded protein is CASSLDLQGRQRPYEQYF.

CDR3 residues: CASSETGGNEQFF. The CDR3 region has the DNA TGTGCCAGCAGTGAAACGGGGGGCAATGAGCAGTTCTTC. V and J are TRBV6-1 and TRBJ2-1; 7 positions match TRBD2. The CDR3 spans 13 residues. V lost 2 bases to trimming and J lost 6 bases; unmatched junction nucleotides: 1. The germline CDR1 and CDR2 sequences are MNHNS and SASEGT.

The chain combines TRBV29-1 with TRBJ2-5; D is undetermined. The DNA end is more similar to TRBJ2-7, so the J call may be wrong. From germline, CDR1 is SQVTM and CDR2 ANQGSEA. The CDR3 length is 16 residues. The CDR3 DNA sequence: TGCAGCGTTGAAGTCCGGATACGGACGGAGCTCTACGAGCAGTACTTC. It yields the protein CSVEVRIRTELYEQYF.

The V gene is TRBV6-5, the J gene TRBJ2-6, with D unresolved. This CDR3 has 13 residues. The germline gives CDR1 MNHEY, CDR2 SVGAGI. V lost 5 bases and J lost 4, with 6 bases in between. CDR3 sequence (DNA): TGTGCCAGCAGTCCCTGGGGGGCCAACGTCCTGACTTTC. It specifies CASSPWGANVLTF.

The chain has TRBV29-1 and TRBJ1-2; no clear D gene. Germline V lookup: CDR1 SQVTM, CDR2 ANQGSEA. The CDR3 is 11 residues long. V shed 3 bases and J shed 6 bases, with 8 bases lying between them. The CDR3: CSVELGHGYTF. The CDR3 coding sequence is TGCAGCGTTGAGCTAGGGCATGGCTACACCTTC.

V and J are TRBV15 and TRBJ2-3; TRBD2 matches 11 bases. CDR3 length equals 18 residues. Germline loops: CDR1 LNHNV, CDR2 YYDKDF (reference sequence). With V trimmed by 1 base and J by 3 bases, 9 bases remained unmatched. The CDR3 sequence is CATSRGGLAGGWTDTQYF. CDR3 coding DNA: TGTGCCACCAGCAGAGGAGGCCTAGCGGGAGGATGGACAGATACGCAGTATTTT.

CDR3 sequence (DNA): TGCGCCAGCAGCTCGCAGTCCACAGATACGCAGTATTTT. Its protein product is CASSSQSTDTQYF. The rearrangement uses TRBV5-1 and TRBJ2-3, with D unresolved. Germline V gene sequence: CDR1 SGHRS, CDR2 YFSETQ. This CDR3 region has 13 residues. V lost 3 bases to trimming and J lost 2 bases, with 7 bases between them.

This clone was observed a few times. The chain joins TRBV27 to TRBJ2-3, with D perhaps TRBD2 (6 bases). The CDR3 consists of 13 residues. The germline CDR1 and CDR2 sequences are MNHEY and SMNVEV (reference sequence). Trimming took 6 bases from V and 7 from J, leaving 14 bases between them. The CDR3 sequence is CASRGRGINTQYF. CDR3 coding DNA: TGTGCCAGCAGGGGGCGGGGAATAAATACGCAGTATTTT.

This clone has just one count. This chain joins TRBV2 and TRBJ1-5, with D unresolved. The V gene lost 1 base and the J gene lost 11 bases, with 12 bases spanning the gap. From germline, CDR1 is SNHLY and CDR2 FYNNEI. The CDR3 loop spans 13 amino acids. The CDR3 here is CASSEVRFQAQHF. CDR3 DNA: TGTGCCAGCAGTGAAGTCCGATTCCAGGCCCAGCATTTT.

DNA of the CDR3: TGTGCCAGCAGCTTTTCGAACCTGCGCACAGATACGCAGTATTTT. Translated, it gives CASSFSNLRTDTQYF. The V and J genes are TRBV7-2 and TRBJ2-3; no firm D call. Trimming removed 3 bases at V and 1 base at J, with 11 bases between. The CDR3 spans 15 residues. CDR1 and CDR2 from the germline V gene are SGHTA and FQGNSA.

This chain joins TRBV5-6 and TRBJ2-1, with 7 bases lining up with TRBD2. With 1 base clipped from V and 9 bases from J, the junction kept 4 bases outside the gene matches. Germline lookup yields CDR1 SGHDT and CDR2 YYEEEE. CDR3 length: 13 amino acids. The chain's CDR3 is CASSLPWGGEQFF. For the CDR3, the DNA is TGTGCCAGCAGCTTGCCATGGGGGGGTGAGCAGTTCTTC.

The table lists this clone with a few counts. The V and J genes are TRBV29-1 and TRBJ1-4, with D uncertain. Trimming removed 7 bases from V and 7 bases from J, with 13 bases in between. CDR3 length: 12 residues. CDR1 and CDR2 from the germline V gene are SQVTM and ANQGSEA. The DNA of the CDR3 is TGCAGCGGCAAGTGGGGTGGTGAAAAACTGTTTTTT. Translated, it gives CSGKWGGEKLFF.